Sequencing of this T cell receptor (beta chain) was carried out in a study of cytomegalovirus exposure and HLA in healthy donors. Study conclusions and caveats: When analyzed later, the rates of TCR association showed variation by HLA locus, with DRB1 the most and HLA-C the fewest. Associated with cytomegalovirus, according to the listing, were 150 to 200 TCR beta chains.

CDR3 length equals 16 residues. With 2 bases clipped from V and 10 bases from J, the junction kept 11 bases outside the gene matches. Germline V gene sequence: CDR1 MNHEY, CDR2 SMNVEV (reference sequence). It was with 60 Vbeta and 13 Jbeta primers that the PCR ran. TCRdb's table, derived via immunoSEQ multiplex PCR, lists solely in-frame clones and lacks some. The table shows 150,000 or so clones, with about four fifths occurring only once. As regards this clone: What it binds is not known.

V gene TRBV27 combines with J gene TRBJ1-6; 7 nucleotides agree with TRBD1. The sequenced sample consisted of PBMCs. This sequence originates from a man aged 18 to 29 in good health and CMV-seronegative. The CDR3 coding sequence is TGTGCCAGCAGTTTAATCGCCCGACAGGGTCACTCACCCCTCCACTTT. It codes for CASSLIARQGHSPLHF.